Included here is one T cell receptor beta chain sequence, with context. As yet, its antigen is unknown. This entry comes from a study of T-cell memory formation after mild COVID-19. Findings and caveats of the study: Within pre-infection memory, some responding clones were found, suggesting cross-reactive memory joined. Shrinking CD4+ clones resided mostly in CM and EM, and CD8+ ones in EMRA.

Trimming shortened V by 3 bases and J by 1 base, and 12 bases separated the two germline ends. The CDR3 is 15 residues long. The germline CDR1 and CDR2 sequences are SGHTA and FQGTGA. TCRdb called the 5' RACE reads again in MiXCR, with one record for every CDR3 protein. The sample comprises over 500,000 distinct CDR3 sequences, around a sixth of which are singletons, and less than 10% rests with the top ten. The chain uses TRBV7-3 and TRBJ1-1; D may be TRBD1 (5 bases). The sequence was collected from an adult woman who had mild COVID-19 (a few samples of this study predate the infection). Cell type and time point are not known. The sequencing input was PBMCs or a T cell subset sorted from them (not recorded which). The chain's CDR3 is CASSFDGDSNTEAFF. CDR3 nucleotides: TGTGCCAGCAGCTTTGACGGGGACTCGAACACTGAAGCTTTCTTT.